The 12 T cell receptor beta chains given below trace back to one sample, sequenced in a study of cytomegalovirus exposure and HLA in healthy donors. PCR employed 60 Vbeta and 13 Jbeta primers. Sequencing was performed with immunoSEQ multiplex PCR; in TCRdb, only in-frame clones are kept and a portion is missing. The sample has 95,000 to 150,000 clones, approximately 65% seen once; the top ten hold approximately 1.4%. Specimen: PBMCs. All receptors come from a man younger than 35 in good health and CMV-seronegative.

V is TRBV14 and J is TRBJ1-1, with 8 bases lining up with TRBD1. CDR3 size: 12 residues. CDR1 and CDR2 from the germline V gene are SGHDN and FVKESK. This CDR3 is CRTGRIGTEAFF. The CDR3 DNA is TGTAGGACAGGGAGGATAGGGACTGAAGCTTTCTTT.

The chain is built from TRBV27 and TRBJ1-3; 7 bases match TRBD1. Germline V gene lookup returns CDR1 MNHEY and CDR2 SMNVEV (reference sequence). This CDR3 has 14 residues. V was pared by 5 bases and J by 4 bases, with 5 bases of the junction left unmatched. CDR3 amino acids: CASSATGLGNTIYF. CDR3 bases: TGTGCCAGCAGTGCGACAGGGTTGGGAAACACCATATATTTT.

The chain joins TRBV5-3 to TRBJ2-2; 8 nucleotides align to TRBD1. TRBV5-3 is known as an ORF, though its function is uncertain. The CDR3 extends over 15 amino acids. With V trimmed by 2 bases and J by 5 bases, 5 bases remained unmatched. The CDR3 DNA sequence: TGTGCCAGAAGCTTCCCGGACAGGGAAACCGGGGAGCTGTTTTTT. Translated: CARSFPDRETGELFF.

The chain recombines TRBV29-1 with TRBJ1-1; TRBD1 agrees at 7 bases. The germline gives CDR1 SQVTM, CDR2 ANQGSEA. The J segment lost 5 bases and the V segment lost 7 bases, leaving 10 bases of the junction unmatched. This CDR3 comprises 13 residues. The CDR3 nucleotides read TGCAGCGCCCGACAGGGATCTGGGACTGAAGCTTTCTTT. Translated: CSARQGSGTEAFF. Supplemented by reference TRBV29-1 and TRBJ1-1, the full variable domain reads SAVISQKPSRDICQRGTSLTIQCQVDSQVTMMFWYRQQPGQSLTLIATANQGSEATYESGFVIDKFPISRPNLTFSTLTVSNMSPEDSSIYLCSARQGSGTEAFFGQGTRLTVV.

This clone came up once. The chain recombines TRBV7-2 with TRBJ1-5; TRBD1 aligns across 10 bases. Germline CDR1 SGHTA, CDR2 FQGNSA. V shed 0 bases, J shed 5 bases, and the junction held 1 base outside the gene matches. The CDR3 covers 15 residues. The CDR3 here is CASSLAGTGDQPQHF. The CDR3 nucleotides read TGTGCCAGCAGCTTAGCCGGGACAGGGGATCAGCCCCAGCATTTT. Combining the CDR3 with reference TRBV7-2 and TRBJ1-5 gives the whole variable domain GAGVSQSPSNKVTEKGKDVELRCDPISGHTALYWYRQSLGQGLEFLIYFQGNSAPDKSGLPSDRFSAERTGGSVSTLTIQRTQQEDSAVYLCASSLAGTGDQPQHFGDGTRLSIL.

The chain links TRBV5-1 to TRBJ2-5; TRBD1 matches at 10 bases. Germline V CDR1 and CDR2: SGHRS, YFSETQ. Trimming cost V 2 bases and J 1 base; bases outside gene matches: 20. This CDR3 spans 21 amino acids. The CDR3 coding sequence is TGCGCCAGCAGCTTCCCCGCGCGATTCCGGGGACAGGGGAGGGCCCAAGAGACCCAGTACTTC. It encodes CASSFPARFRGQGRAQETQYF.

The chain uses TRBV6-4 and TRBJ1-1; D might be TRBD1 (6 bases). Germline assignment: CDR1 MRHNA and CDR2 SNTAGT. This CDR3 has 14 residues. Trimming stripped 7 bases from V and 1 base from J, with 13 bases between. The CDR3 protein is CASTNTGRNTEAFF. CDR3 coding DNA: TGTGCCAGCACCAATACAGGGAGGAACACTGAAGCTTTCTTT.

The chain carries TRBV28 and TRBJ1-2, with 8 bases that match TRBD1. CDR1 and CDR2 (germline): MDHEN, SYDVKM. CDR3 length: 14 residues. V lost 6 bases to trimming and J lost 8 bases; unmatched junction nucleotides: 11. CDR3 DNA sequence: TGTGCCAGCAGAGAGGGGACAGGTGATCGAGGCTACACCTTC. Protein product: CASREGTGDRGYTF.

This clone occurred a few times. Additional DNA sequences in this sample encode the identical CDR3. This chain joins TRBV6-1 and TRBJ1-2; TRBD1 might be the D (5 bases). The CDR3 has 15 residues. In germline, CDR1 is MNHNS, CDR2 SASEGT. The V end lost 1 base, the J end lost 0 bases, and 9 bases lay between the germline ends. CDR3 DNA: TGTGCCAGCAGTGAAGAAAGGGGCTCTAACTATGGCTACACCTTC. It specifies CASSEERGSNYGYTF.

The chain links TRBV19 to TRBJ1-1; D unresolved. CDR3 size: 13 residues. Germline lookup yields CDR1 LNHDA and CDR2 SQIVND (reference sequence). Trimming removed 3 bases from V and 5 bases from J, with 10 bases in between. The CDR3 here is CASSIIRGTEAFF. The CDR3 DNA reads TGTGCCAGTAGTATCATTCGGGGAACTGAAGCTTTCTTT.

V usage is TRBV30 and J usage is TRBJ2-1; D may be TRBD1 (5 bases). Germline CDR1 GTSNPN, CDR2 SVGIG (reference sequence). CDR3 length: 15 amino acids. Trimming cost V 8 bases and J 0 bases, with 17 bases left between them. In DNA form, the CDR3 reads TGTGCCGGGCTCCCCACAGGATACTCCTACAATGAGCAGTTCTTC. Translated, it gives CAGLPTGYSYNEQFF.

A word on this clone: An end of the junction does not agree with germline; a read error may underlie this. The gene calls are TRBV7-9 and TRBJ2-7; perhaps TRBD1 as D (6 bases). Germline-derived CDR1 and CDR2 are SEHNR and FQNEAQ (reference sequence). The CDR3 length is 14 residues. The CDR3 DNA follows: TGTGCCAGCAGCACCTGGACAGTCTCCCACGAGCAGTACTTC. This encodes CASSTWTVSHEQYF.